This T cell receptor (beta chain) is from a study of T cells in Graves' hyperthyroidism and ophthalmopathy (dated by TCRdb to between 2018 and 2020). Study-level background: Peripheral blood samples were taken at initial diagnosis, before any treatment was given. Prospective prediction of ophthalmopathy was tested in an independent validation cohort consisting of 18 to 20 hyperthyroidism patients and more than 15 patients who later progressed to ophthalmopathy. The study also compared thyroid tissue and blood T-cell repertoires from several Graves' hyperthyroidism patients. After sampling, hyperthyroidism patients received methimazole starting at 30 mg daily, and ophthalmopathy patients received high-dose intravenous methylprednisolone. TCR V-J signatures able to tell the groups apart were searched for in a discovery cohort of 95 to 100 patients, of whom approximately 40 had Graves' ophthalmopathy and some 60 had stable Graves' hyperthyroidism. For training and testing, the 100 or so patients in the discovery cohort were randomly divided in a 7:3 ratio. The paper describes TCR Vbeta CDR3 sequencing of more than 120 peripheral blood samples, made up of some 40 ophthalmopathy patients, roughly 75 hyperthyroidism patients and approximately 17 progressor patients. Study-wide findings and limitations: A model built on a 13 V-J signature distinguished ophthalmopathy from stable hyperthyroidism, reaching around 88% sensitivity and around 82% specificity in cross-validation and 80%/75% in testing. In validation, progression to ophthalmopathy was predicted by the model with approximately 67% sensitivity and 72.22% specificity, a median of roughly 6 months before onset. Sample size was not statistically predetermined, and investigators were not blinded to group allocation. Most expanded thyroid clonotypes (frequency above 0.001) were also detected in blood, suggesting blood repertoires may reflect thyroid immune responses.

Counted from cysteine to phenylalanine, this CDR3 has 14 amino acids. The entry retains the CDR3 DNA only, 42 bases that are in frame from base 1. V is pared back by 2 bases and J by 2 bases, with 9 bases lying between the germline termini. The germline V gene (reference sequence) gives CDR1 as LGHDT and CDR2 as YNNKEL. TCR beta CDR3 regions were amplified from RNA transcripts. The first round of RT-PCR for the TCR CDR3 was performed with the HTBI primer set and the Qiagen OneStep RT-PCR kit. Libraries were constructed in a second round of multiplex PCR, after which size selection and purification were performed. Libraries were sequenced paired-end with 100 bp reads on an Illumina HiSeq2000. Per the source publication's procedure: SOAPnuke was used to process the raw data, throwing out any read that contained adapters or uncalled bases, had a mean Phred below 15, or lacked an exact constant-primer or identifier match. High-quality paired reads were merged with COPE v1.2.5, and unique nucleotide sequences were defined as clonotypes. Clonotypes were aligned to IMGT TRBV, TRBD and TRBJ reference segments using MiTCR v1.1. Analysis was restricted to V-J combinations with a frequency above 0.0001, which covered approximately 99% of repertoires. A TCS score was defined as the ratio of F50 (clonal expansion) to E x V (chaos), with BLOSUM62-based TCRdist applied between CDR3 peptides within each V-J. Welch's t-statistics and random forest reduced around 550 V-J features to 13, which were used in a naive Bayes classifier (R e1071). TCRdb ran its own pipeline on the public reads, namely fastp trimming at Q25 and MiXCR clone calling, and kept in-frame beta chains. Every distinct CDR3 protein forms one entry, paired with its most common genes and DNA. It is TCRdb's table, rather than the study itself, that gives the V and J calls and clone size. The sample data list over 400,000 distinct CDR3 sequences, and under 25% of these were observed just once. The top ten clonotypes cover approximately 49% of the sample.

Moderately to severely active disease, a Clinical Activity Score of at least 3, a NOSPECS grade of at least 4, and a duration under 3 months were present in ophthalmopathy patients. Exclusion was applied to patients with uncontrolled infections, other autoimmune diseases, pregnancy or lactation. Diagnoses were established on the basis of clinical symptoms, serum thyroxine and TRAb, thyroid ultrasound, and orbital computed tomography. PBMCs were isolated from approximately 10 ml of fresh peripheral blood by Ficoll-Paque density gradient centrifugation. Trizol reagent was used to extract total RNA, and RNA quality was then checked on an Agilent 2100 Bioanalyzer. About this clonotype: The antigen it binds to is not known. It has no much larger one-base neighbor in the sample; base qualities were not kept.

The sequence was obtained from a woman in her 70s with Graves' ophthalmopathy. The sequencing input was blood. The chain is assembled from TRBV3-1 and TRBJ1-1, and perhaps TRBD1 as D gene, on 5 matching bases. The CDR3 reads CASSQTGLNTEAFF. The DNA reads as follows: TGTGCCAGCAGCCAAACGGGACTTAACACTGAAGCTTTCTTT.